These 19 T cell receptor beta chains were all obtained from the same sample, sequenced in a study of T-cell reconstitution after alpha-beta-depleted transplantation in children. This sample's TCRbeta library carried unique molecular identifier barcodes. TCRdb ran MiXCR on the PCR reads and lists one entry per CDR3 protein. Of 250,000 to 350,000 distinct CDR3 sequences listed, over 8% are singletons. The sequencing used PBMCs from the stem cell graft donor, collected from the stem cell graft. The origin of the receptors is a human donor who donated a stem cell graft to a child with SCID.

Many counts were recorded for this clonotype. V usage is TRBV12-3 or TRBV12-4 and J usage is TRBJ2-3; unclear D gene. V shed 6 bases and J shed 0 bases, with 10 bases lying between them. This CDR3 region has 14 residues. The CDR3 DNA is TGTGCCAGCAGCCTAACGGACAGCACAGATACGCAGTATTTT. Its translation is CASSLTDSTDTQYF.

The J gene is TRBJ1-5, the V gene TRBV18; maybe TRBD1 (5 bases). Germline V lookup: CDR1 KGHSH, CDR2 LQKENI. The CDR3 consists of 15 residues. Trimming removed 0 bases from V and 3 bases from J, with 9 bases in between. CDR3 protein: CASSPPGRANQPQHF. In nucleotides, the CDR3 is TGTGCCAGCTCACCACCGGGCAGGGCCAATCAGCCCCAGCATTTT.

This clonotype was seen repeatedly, ten times or more. The rearrangement links TRBV27 to TRBJ2-5, with D perhaps TRBD1 or TRBD2 (5 bases each). Trimming removed 3 bases at V and 3 bases at J, with 8 bases between. Germline V gene data show CDR1 as MNHEY and CDR2 as SMNVEV (reference sequence). The CDR3 spans 13 residues. The CDR3 protein is CASSLGRKETQYF. CDR3 DNA: TGTGCCAGCAGTTTGGGACGGAAAGAGACCCAGTACTTC.

This clonotype appeared a few times. The CDR3 DNA sequence: TGTGCCAGCAGCTTATTAGCAGGGCCCTCACCCCTCCACTTT. Translated: CASSLLAGPSPLHF. This chain joins TRBV7-2 and TRBJ1-6; D perhaps matches TRBD1 (5 bases). The CDR3 consists of 14 residues. The V end was cut by 2 bases, the J end by 10 bases, with 12 bases between. The V gene's germline CDR1 is SGHTA and CDR2 FQGNSA.

This clonotype was seen only a few times. The J gene is TRBJ2-7, the V gene TRBV10-2; unclear D gene. Germline V gene data show CDR1 as WSHSY and CDR2 as SAAADI. The CDR3 covers 11 residues. V was trimmed by 6 bases and J by 9 bases, leaving 12 bases between them. In DNA, the CDR3 is TGCGCCAGCAGCCTCCATACCGGGCAGTACTTC. Translated, it gives CASSLHTGQYF.

The chain recombines TRBV12-3 or TRBV12-4 with TRBJ2-2; D unresolved. CDR3 length: 13 residues. V dropped 4 bases and J dropped 4 bases, with 7 bases sitting between them. The CDR3 DNA sequence: TGTGCCAGCAGTTCGCGATTCACCGGGGAGCTGTTTTTT. This translates into CASSSRFTGELFF.

Only a few counts were recorded for this clonotype. The chain employs TRBV6-1 and TRBJ2-5, with D possibly TRBD2 on 5 matching bases. From germline, CDR1 is MNHNS and CDR2 SASEGT. CDR3 length equals 15 residues. V lost 0 bases, J lost 1 base, and 9 bases lay in between. The CDR3 coding sequence is TGTGCCAGCAGTGAAGCCTCGGGGTTCCAAGAGACCCAGTACTTC. It specifies CASSEASGFQETQYF.

CDR3 coding DNA: TGTGCCAGCTCACCACGTGAACTCCCGCAGTTCTTC. Its protein product is CASSPRELPQFF. The chain is built from TRBV18 and TRBJ2-1, with D hard to call. Germline CDR1 and CDR2: KGHSH and LQKENI. The V gene lost 1 base and the J gene lost 12 bases, with 10 bases spanning the gap. This CDR3 spans 12 amino acids.

This clonotype was seen a handful of times. The chain combines TRBV5-1 with TRBJ2-7; 9 bases align to TRBD1. The CDR3 contains 15 residues. J lost 4 bases, V lost 4 bases, and 9 bases had no gene match. Germline V gene data show CDR1 as SGHRS and CDR2 as YFSETQ. The CDR3 region is CASSHKDRGFYEQYF. In nucleotides, the CDR3 is TGCGCCAGCAGCCATAAGGACAGGGGTTTTTACGAGCAGTACTTC.

The rearrangement links TRBV12-3 or TRBV12-4 to TRBJ2-7, with D unclear. Trimming took 7 bases from V and 4 from J, leaving 14 bases between them. This CDR3 has 13 residues. This CDR3 is CASTTTDGYEQYF. The CDR3 coding sequence is TGTGCCAGCACTACTACTGACGGGTACGAGCAGTACTTC.

The chain couples TRBV20-1 to TRBJ1-3; D not resolved. Germline V lookup: CDR1 DFQATT, CDR2 SNEGSKA (reference sequence). The CDR3 is made up of 13 amino acids. Trimming left V 6 bases short and J 2 bases short, with 11 bases between. The CDR3 loop is CSALTDPGNTIYF. The CDR3 nucleotides are TGCAGTGCCCTAACGGACCCTGGAAACACCATATATTTT.

V gene TRBV5-1 combines with J gene TRBJ2-4; 7 bases align to TRBD1. Germline V lookup: CDR1 SGHRS, CDR2 YFSETQ. This CDR3 is built from 17 residues. The ends lost 1 base at V and 0 bases at J; junction bases unmatched: 7. The CDR3 sequence is CASSLTRGILAKNIQYF. CDR3 bases: TGCGCCAGCAGCTTGACCAGGGGGATACTAGCCAAAAACATTCAGTACTTC. The full variable domain, its missing parts supplied by reference TRBV5-1 and TRBJ2-4, is KAGVTQTPRYLIKTRGQQVTLSCSPISGHRSVSWYQQTPGQGLQFLFEYFSETQRNKGNFPGRFSGRQFSNSRSEMNVSTLELGDSALYLCASSLTRGILAKNIQYFGAGTRLSVL.

This clonotype came up a few times. The chain has TRBV11-2 and TRBJ2-7; the D gene is possibly TRBD2 (5 bases). The CDR3 is 14 amino acids. Germline CDR1 and CDR2: SGHAT and FQNNGV. The V end lost 4 bases, the J end lost 5 bases, and 15 bases lay between the germline ends. The CDR3 bases are TGTGCCAGCAGCTCCATTGAGGGTTTCCACGAGCAGTACTTC. Its protein product is CASSSIEGFHEQYF.

The chain is built from TRBV5-6 and TRBJ2-7, with 7 bases aligning to TRBD1. This CDR3 is built from 16 residues. After removal of 0 bases from V and 0 bases from J, the junction contained 6 bases not matched to a gene. Germline V gene lookup returns CDR1 SGHDT and CDR2 YYEEEE. CDR3 in DNA: TGTGCCAGCAGCTTGGCCACGGACAGGAGCTCCTACGAGCAGTACTTC. This translates into CASSLATDRSSYEQYF.

This clonotype was seen a handful of times. The chain joins TRBV6-5 to TRBJ1-6, with unresolved D. V lost 0 bases and J 7 bases, leaving 10 bases between the germline ends. The CDR3 is made up of 15 amino acids. The germline CDR1 and CDR2 sequences are MNHEY and SVGAGI. CDR3 DNA: TGTGCCAGCAGTTACTCGAGAGGCGCCAATTCACCCCTCCACTTT. Encoded protein: CASSYSRGANSPLHF.

This clonotype was seen repeatedly, ten times or more. The V call is TRBV20-1, the J call TRBJ2-3, with D perhaps matching TRBD2 (6 bases). CDR1 is DFQATT and CDR2 is SNEGSKA in the germline V gene (reference sequence). Trimming removed 0 bases at V and 0 bases at J, with 10 bases between. The CDR3 loop spans 15 amino acids. The CDR3 is CSAREGGVSTDTQYF. As DNA, the CDR3 is TGCAGTGCTAGAGAGGGCGGGGTTAGCACAGATACGCAGTATTTT.

The chain combines TRBV2 with TRBJ1-5; weak D call: TRBD1 (6 bases). The CDR3 runs 12 residues. Germline V gene lookup returns CDR1 SNHLY and CDR2 FYNNEI. V lost 8 bases to trimming and J lost 9 bases, with 14 bases between them. The CDR3 spells CASSKQGSPQHF. As DNA, the CDR3 is TGTGCCAGCTCCAAACAGGGATCGCCCCAGCATTTT.

The chain combines TRBV7-9 with TRBJ2-7, with 8 bases matching TRBD1. The CDR3 runs 16 residues. The germline V gene has CDR1 SEHNR and CDR2 FQNEAQ (reference sequence). V lost 3 bases and J lost 0; bases outside the gene matches: 7. CDR3 protein: CASSFKPGQASYEQYF. CDR3 nucleotides: TGTGCCAGCAGCTTTAAGCCGGGACAGGCCTCCTACGAGCAGTACTTC.

This clonotype was seen more than once but under ten times. This rearrangement joins TRBV6-2 or TRBV6-3 to TRBJ2-3, with 9 bases fitting TRBD2. Germline-derived CDR1 and CDR2 are MNHEY and SVGEGT. V trimming: 2 bases; J trimming: 13 bases; junction bases outside the gene matches: 4. The CDR3 is made up of 12 amino acids. The CDR3 is CASSYLRGGEYF. CDR3 in DNA: TGTGCCAGCAGTTACCTGCGGGGGGGGGAGTATTTT.